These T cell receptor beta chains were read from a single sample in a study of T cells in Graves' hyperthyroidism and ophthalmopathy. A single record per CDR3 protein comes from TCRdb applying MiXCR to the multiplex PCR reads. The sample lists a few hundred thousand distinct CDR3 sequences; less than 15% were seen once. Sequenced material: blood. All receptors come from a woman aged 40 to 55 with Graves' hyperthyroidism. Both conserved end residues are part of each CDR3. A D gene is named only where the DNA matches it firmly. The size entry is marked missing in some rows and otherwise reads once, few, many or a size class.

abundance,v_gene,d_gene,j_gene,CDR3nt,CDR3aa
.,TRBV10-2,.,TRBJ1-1,TGCGCCAGCACCCAGGGCACTGAAGCTTTCTTT,CASTQGTEAFF
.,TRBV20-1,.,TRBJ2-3,TGCAGTGCCTACCCGGGGGACCTCACAGATACGCAGTATTTT,CSAYPGDLTDTQYF
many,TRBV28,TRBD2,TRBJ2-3,TGTGCCAGCGGGGCCAGCGGGAGTGCAGATACGCAGTATTTT,CASGASGSADTQYF
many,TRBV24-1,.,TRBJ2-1,TGTGCCACCAGTGCTGGGACACCGAGCTCCTACAATGAGCAGTTCTTC,CATSAGTPSSYNEQFF
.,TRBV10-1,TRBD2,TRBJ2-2,TGCGCCAGCAGTAGCGGGAGAGGGGCCGGGGAGCTGTTTTTT,CASSSGRGAGELFF
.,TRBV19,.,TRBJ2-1,TGTGCCAGTAGTATAGGGGGAACAGGGACAATGGATGAGCAGTTCTTC,CASSIGGTGTMDEQFF
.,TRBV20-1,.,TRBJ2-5,TGCAGTGCTGGGCTACTAGTGGGAGGTGAGACCCAGTACTTC,CSAGLLVGGETQYF
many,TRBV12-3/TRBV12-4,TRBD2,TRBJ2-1,TGTGCCAGCAGTTCGCTTTTGGCGGGAGAGGTCAATGAGCAGTTCTTC,CASSSLLAGEVNEQFF
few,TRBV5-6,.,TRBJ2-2,TGTGCCAGCATGGGGCGGAGCACCGGGGAGCTGTTTTTT,CASMGRSTGELFF
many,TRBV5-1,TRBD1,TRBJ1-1,TGCGCCAGCAGCTTCTTAGAGACAGGGGGAATCATGAACACTGAAGCTTTCTTT,CASSFLETGGIMNTEAFF
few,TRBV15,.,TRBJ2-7,TGTGCCACCAGCAGAGATATAACAGGATCGTTGTACGAGCAGTACTTC,CATSRDITGSLYEQYF
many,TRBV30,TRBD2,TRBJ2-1,TGTGCCTGGGCTAGCGGGAATCTCATCAATGAGCAGTTCTTC,CAWASGNLINEQFF
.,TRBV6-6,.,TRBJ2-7,TGTGCCAGCAGTTACTCGAGTCATCCTGACGAGCAGTACTTC,CASSYSSHPDEQYF
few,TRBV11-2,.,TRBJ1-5,TGTGCCAGCAGCTCCTCCGGGAGCAATCAGCCCCAGCATTTT,CASSSSGSNQPQHF
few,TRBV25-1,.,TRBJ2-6,TGTGCCAGCGGTCACTGGGTAACTGGGGCCAACGTCCTGACTTTC,CASGHWVTGANVLTF
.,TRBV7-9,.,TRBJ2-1,TGTGCCAGCGGGCCCGACGAGACTTTTTCTTCCCCGTCGAATGAGCAGTTCTTC,CASGPDETFSSPSNEQFF
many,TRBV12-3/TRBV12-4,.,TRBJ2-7,TGTGCCAGCACCTCCGGGGTGGCAGGATACGAGCAGTACTTC,CASTSGVAGYEQYF
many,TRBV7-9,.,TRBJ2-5,TGTGCCAGCAGTCATAGAGGGTACCAAGAGACCCAGTACTTC,CASSHRGYQETQYF
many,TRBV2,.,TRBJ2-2,TGTGCCAGCAGAGGGTTGGGGGAGCTGTTTTTT,CASRGLGELFF
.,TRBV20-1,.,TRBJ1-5,TGCAGTGCTATGGACACCCTGGAATTCAATCAGCCCCAGCATTTT,CSAMDTLEFNQPQHF
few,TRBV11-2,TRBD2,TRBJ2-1,TGTGCCAGCAGCCCATCCCTTAGCGGGAGGAATGAGCAGTTCTTC,CASSPSLSGRNEQFF
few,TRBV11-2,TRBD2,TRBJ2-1,TGTGCCAGCAGCTTCCTGACTAGCGGGCTACCGAGCTCCTACAATGAGCAGTTCTTC,CASSFLTSGLPSSYNEQFF
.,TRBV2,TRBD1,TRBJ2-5,TGTGCCAGCTTCGGTGAGGGACAGGGATCGACCCAGTACTTC,CASFGEGQGSTQYF
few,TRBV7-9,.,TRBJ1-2,TGTGCCAGCAGCTTAGGGGCCGGGGCCGAAGTAGGTGGCTACACCTTC,CASSLGAGAEVGGYTF
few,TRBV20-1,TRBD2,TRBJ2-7,TGCAGTGCTAGAGAAACTAGCGGGGCCAGGGGCGAGCAGTACTTC,CSARETSGARGEQYF
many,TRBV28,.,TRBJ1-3,TGTGCCAGCAGTTCCGGGACACTCATCTCTGGAAACACCATATATTTT,CASSSGTLISGNTIYF
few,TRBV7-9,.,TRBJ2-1,TGTGCCAGCAGCCGAGGGCCAGACGACAATGAGCAGTTCTTC,CASSRGPDDNEQFF
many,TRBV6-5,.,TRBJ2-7,TGTGCCAGCAGTTTGTGGGGTCGGGATACCCTAGAGGAGCAGTACTTC,CASSLWGRDTLEEQYF
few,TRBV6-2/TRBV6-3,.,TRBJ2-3,TGTGCCACCCACACCGGGTACACAGATACGCAGTATTTT,CATHTGYTDTQYF
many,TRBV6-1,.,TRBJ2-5,TGTGCCAGCAGTGACGTATTTTTGGGGATCCAAGAGACCCAGTACTTC,CASSDVFLGIQETQYF
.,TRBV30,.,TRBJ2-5,TGTGCCTGGAACAAGGGACTTTCGCAAGAGACCCAGTACTTC,CAWNKGLSQETQYF
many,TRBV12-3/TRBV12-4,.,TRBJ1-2,TGTGCCAGCAGTTTTGGGGGAGAAAACTATGGCTACACCTTC,CASSFGGENYGYTF
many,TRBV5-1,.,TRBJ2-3,TGCGCCAGCACGATCGGAGGGGTAACAGATACGCAGTATTTT,CASTIGGVTDTQYF
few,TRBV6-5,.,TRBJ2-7,TGTGCCAGCAGTTCTGGAATGGGCGGTTTCGACCACGAGCAGTACTTC,CASSSGMGGFDHEQYF
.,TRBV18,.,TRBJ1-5,TGTGCCAGCTCACCAGGGCAGGGTCCGAGCAATCAGCCCCAGCATTTT,CASSPGQGPSNQPQHF
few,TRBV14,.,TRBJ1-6,TGTGCCAGCAGCCAAGGGTATAGTAATTCACCCCTCCACTTT,CASSQGYSNSPLHF
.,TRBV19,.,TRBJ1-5,TGTGCCAGTAGTATAGGAGGGCAGCCCCAGCATTTT,CASSIGGQPQHF
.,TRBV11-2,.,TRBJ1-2,TGTGCCAGCAGCTTAGAGCACAGCGGCTACACCTTC,CASSLEHSGYTF
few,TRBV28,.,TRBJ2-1,TGTGCCAGCAGTCGTCTCGGTTCGAACAATGAGCAGTTCTTC,CASSRLGSNNEQFF
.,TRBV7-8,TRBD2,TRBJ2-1,TGTGCCAGCAGCTCCCCTAGCGGGAGGGCCGAGGAGCAGTTCTTC,CASSSPSGRAEEQFF
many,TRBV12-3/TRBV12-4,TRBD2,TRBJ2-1,TGTGCCAGCAGTCCGCTGGGCGGGGGATACAATGAGCAGTTCTTC,CASSPLGGGYNEQFF
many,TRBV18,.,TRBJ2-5,TGTGCCAGCTCTCAGGGACTGTCGGAGACCCAGTACTTC,CASSQGLSETQYF
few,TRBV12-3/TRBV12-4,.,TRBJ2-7,TGTGCCAGCAGCACTAATTACGGGAACTCCTACGAGCAGTACTTC,CASSTNYGNSYEQYF
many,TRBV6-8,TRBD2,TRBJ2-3,TGTGCCAGCAGTTACAAAGCGGGAGATTCAGATACGCAGTATTTT,CASSYKAGDSDTQYF
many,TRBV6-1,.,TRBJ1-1,TGTGCCAGCAGTGCTATTGACAACACTGAAGCTTTCTTT,CASSAIDNTEAFF
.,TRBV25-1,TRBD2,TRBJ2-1,TGTGCCAGCAGTGAATTACCAGCGGGAGGCCCAGGCAATGAGCAGTTCTTC,CASSELPAGGPGNEQFF
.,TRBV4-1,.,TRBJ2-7,TGCGCCAGCAGCCAAGATATCGGGGGTCCCTACGAGCAGTACTTC,CASSQDIGGPYEQYF
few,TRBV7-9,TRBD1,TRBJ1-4,TGTGCCAGCAGCAATCACAGGGGAAGAGAAAAACTGTTTTTT,CASSNHRGREKLFF
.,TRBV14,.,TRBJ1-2,TGTGCCAGCAGCCAGGGTGTTGGTGTGTGGGGCTACACCTTC,CASSQGVGVWGYTF
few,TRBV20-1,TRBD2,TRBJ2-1,TGCAGTGCTAGATCCCGCAGGACTAGAAGTGAGCAGTTCTTC,CSARSRRTRSEQFF
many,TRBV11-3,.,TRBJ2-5,TGTGCCAGCAGCATAGCGGTCTTCCAGGAGACCCAGTACTTC,CASSIAVFQETQYF
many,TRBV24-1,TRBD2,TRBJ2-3,TGTGCCACCTCACAGCGGGAGAACACAGATACGCAGTATTTT,CATSQRENTDTQYF
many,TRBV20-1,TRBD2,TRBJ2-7,TGCAGTGCTAGACTAGCGGGGGGGGCCCCCTACGAGCAGTACTTC,CSARLAGGAPYEQYF
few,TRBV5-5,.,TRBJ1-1,TGTGCCAGCAGCTTGGTCGAGCCGAACACTGAAGCTTTCTTT,CASSLVEPNTEAFF